The clone carrying this T cell receptor beta chain showed up just a few times. Trimming removed 1 base at V and 4 bases at J, with 10 bases between. CDR3 size: 14 residues. The germline gives CDR1 LGHNA, CDR2 YNFKEQ. This sample is part of a study of identical twins. Via MiXCR, TCRdb re-called the 5' RACE reads, giving one row per CDR3 protein. The profile covers 1.5 million to 2 million distinct CDR3 sequences, with less than 40% appearing a single time and under 0.35% taken by the ten largest. Input material: cord blood. The genes are TRBV4-2 and TRBJ1-2, with D possibly being TRBD1 (5 bases). The source is a newborn girl in good health. The CDR3 coding sequence is TGTGCCAGCAGCCAAGTGGGGGACGGCTATGGCTACACCTTC. This encodes CASSQVGDGYGYTF.